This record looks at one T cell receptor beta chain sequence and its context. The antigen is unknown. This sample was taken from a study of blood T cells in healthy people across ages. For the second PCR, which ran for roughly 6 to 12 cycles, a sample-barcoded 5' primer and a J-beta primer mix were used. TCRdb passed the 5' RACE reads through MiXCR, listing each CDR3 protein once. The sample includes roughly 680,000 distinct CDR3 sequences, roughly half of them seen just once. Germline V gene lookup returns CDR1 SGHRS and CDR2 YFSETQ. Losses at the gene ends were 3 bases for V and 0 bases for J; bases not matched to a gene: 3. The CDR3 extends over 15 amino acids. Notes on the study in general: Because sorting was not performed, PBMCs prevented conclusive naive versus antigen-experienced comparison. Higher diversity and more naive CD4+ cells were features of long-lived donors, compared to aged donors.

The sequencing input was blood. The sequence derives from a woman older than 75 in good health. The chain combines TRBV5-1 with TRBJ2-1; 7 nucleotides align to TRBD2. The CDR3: CASSWGGSSYNEQFF. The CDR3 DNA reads TGCGCCAGCAGCTGGGGCGGGAGCTCCTACAATGAGCAGTTCTTC.